This is a list of T cell receptor beta chains from one sample in a study of blood T cell repertoires in COVID-19. The method was immunoSEQ multiplex PCR; TCRdb's version includes in-frame clones alone and lacks a portion of them. The sample yields roughly 100,000 clones, approximately 80% seen once. Sequencing was done on a sample of peripheral blood. The receptors derive from a man between 65 and 79 years old with acute or convalescent COVID-19. Both conserved end residues are part of each CDR3. D genes are given only for firm matches. The size of a clone is reported for some rows only, either as once, few or many, or as a class for expanded clones.

D gene: NA
J gene: TRBJ1-1
V gene: TRBV18
clone size: NA
CDR3 DNA: TGTGCCAGCTCACGGGCCAACGAAGCTTTCTTT
CDR3 protein: CASSRANEAFF

D gene: TRBD1
J gene: TRBJ2-7
V gene: TRBV4-1
clone size: NA
CDR3 DNA: TGCGCCAGCAGCCAGACGACAGGGCTTCCCGAGCAGTACTTC
CDR3 protein: CASSQTTGLPEQYF

D gene: TRBD1
J gene: TRBJ1-3
V gene: TRBV30
clone size: NA
CDR3 DNA: TGTGCCTGGAGGGACTGGGGGGACAGGCTCTCTGGAAACACCATATATTTT
CDR3 protein: CAWRDWGDRLSGNTIYF

D gene: NA
J gene: TRBJ1-2
V gene: TRBV19
clone size: NA
CDR3 DNA: TGTGCCAGTAGTATAGTGGAGCAGGGCGGCTACACCTTC
CDR3 protein: CASSIVEQGGYTF

D gene: NA
J gene: TRBJ1-1
V gene: TRBV20-1
clone size: NA
CDR3 DNA: TGCAGTGCTAGGGGCACCGAAGCTTTCTTT
CDR3 protein: CSARGTEAFF

D gene: TRBD1
J gene: TRBJ1-1
V gene: TRBV27
clone size: NA
CDR3 DNA: TGTGCCAGCAGTCCCCAGGGGGCGAGGACTGAAGCTTTCTTT
CDR3 protein: CASSPQGARTEAFF

D gene: NA
J gene: TRBJ1-1
V gene: TRBV7-3
clone size: NA
CDR3 DNA: TGTGCCAGCAGCCCTGGTAGTTTCACTGAAGCTTTCTTT
CDR3 protein: CASSPGSFTEAFF

D gene: NA
J gene: TRBJ1-6
V gene: TRBV6-1
clone size: few
CDR3 DNA: TGTGCCAGCAGTGAAATCGTTTATAATTCACCCCTCCACTTT
CDR3 protein: CASSEIVYNSPLHF

D gene: TRBD2
J gene: TRBJ2-5
V gene: TRBV12-5
clone size: NA
CDR3 DNA: TGTGCTAGTGGTCCGGTGGCGGGGGGTCAAGAGACCCAGTACTTC
CDR3 protein: CASGPVAGGQETQYF

D gene: NA
J gene: TRBJ1-4
V gene: TRBV2
clone size: NA
CDR3 DNA: TGTGCCAGCAGAAAGGAAAGCAGCGGAGAAAAACTGTTTTTT
CDR3 protein: CASRKESSGEKLFF

D gene: TRBD1
J gene: TRBJ1-5
V gene: TRBV4-2
clone size: NA
CDR3 DNA: TGTGCCAGCAGCCAAGCGACTAGGGGGCCCCATCAGCCCCAGCATTTT
CDR3 protein: CASSQATRGPHQPQHF

D gene: NA
J gene: TRBJ2-1
V gene: TRBV7-6
clone size: few
CDR3 DNA: TGTGCCAGCAGCTTGGCGGGACAGAGCTACAATGAGCAGTTCTTC
CDR3 protein: CASSLAGQSYNEQFF

D gene: NA
J gene: TRBJ1-1
V gene: TRBV6-1
clone size: NA
CDR3 DNA: TGTGCCAGCAGTGAAGCGCATACCAGACAGAACACTGAAGCTTTCTTT
CDR3 protein: CASSEAHTRQNTEAFF

D gene: TRBD1
J gene: TRBJ2-7
V gene: TRBV5-8
clone size: many
CDR3 DNA: TGTGCCAGCAGCCACACAGGACAGGGGAGTAGGGAGCAGTACTTC
CDR3 protein: CASSHTGQGSREQYF

D gene: NA
J gene: TRBJ2-7
V gene: TRBV12-3/TRBV12-4
clone size: NA
CDR3 DNA: TGTGCCAGCAGTCAGAACGACTACGAGCAGTACTTC
CDR3 protein: CASSQNDYEQYF

D gene: TRBD1
J gene: TRBJ1-5
V gene: TRBV12-3/TRBV12-4
clone size: NA
CDR3 DNA: TGTGCCAGCAGCCGACAGGGTATTCAGCCCCAGCATTTT
CDR3 protein: CASSRQGIQPQHF

D gene: TRBD2
J gene: TRBJ2-3
V gene: TRBV15
clone size: NA
CDR3 DNA: TGTGCCACCAGCAGACTACCGGGACTAGCGGTCACAGATACGCAGTATTTT
CDR3 protein: CATSRLPGLAVTDTQYF

D gene: NA
J gene: TRBJ1-5
V gene: TRBV30
clone size: once
CDR3 DNA: TGTGCCTGGAGTTGGGGGGACAGCAATCAGCCCCAGCATTTT
CDR3 protein: CAWSWGDSNQPQHF

D gene: TRBD2
J gene: TRBJ2-1
V gene: TRBV6-2/TRBV6-3
clone size: once
CDR3 DNA: TGTGCCAGCAGTTACCCGAGCGGGATTGCAAATGAGCAGTTCTTC
CDR3 protein: CASSYPSGIANEQFF

D gene: NA
J gene: TRBJ2-1
V gene: TRBV7-3
clone size: once
CDR3 DNA: TGTGCCAGCAGCTTACGGGGTCCCCCCTACAATGAGCAGTTCTTC
CDR3 protein: CASSLRGPPYNEQFF

D gene: TRBD1
J gene: TRBJ2-2
V gene: TRBV6-2/TRBV6-3
clone size: NA
CDR3 DNA: TGTGCCAGCAGTCCCGCCGGGACAGGGTCAGTCGGGGAGCTGTTTTTT
CDR3 protein: CASSPAGTGSVGELFF

D gene: NA
J gene: TRBJ1-5
V gene: TRBV10-2
clone size: NA
CDR3 DNA: TGCGCCAGCCGACAGACCGATCAGCCCCAGCATTTT
CDR3 protein: CASRQTDQPQHF

D gene: NA
J gene: TRBJ1-1
V gene: TRBV5-1
clone size: NA
CDR3 DNA: TGCGCCAGCAGCTTGAGGCAGGGTGAGGTAGCTTTCTTT
CDR3 protein: CASSLRQGEVAFF

D gene: TRBD1
J gene: TRBJ1-6
V gene: TRBV7-3
clone size: once
CDR3 DNA: TGTGCCAGCAGCGCCCATGGTGCAGGGGGCGGTTATTCACCCCTCCACTTT
CDR3 protein: CASSAHGAGGGYSPLHF

D gene: NA
J gene: TRBJ1-1
V gene: TRBV7-2
clone size: NA
CDR3 DNA: TGTGCCAGCAGCCTATCGACACTGAACACTGAAGCTTTCTTT
CDR3 protein: CASSLSTLNTEAFF

D gene: NA
J gene: TRBJ1-3
V gene: TRBV6-5
clone size: NA
CDR3 DNA: TGTGCCAGCACCCGCGGGGACTCTGGAAACACCATATATTTT
CDR3 protein: CASTRGDSGNTIYF

D gene: NA
J gene: TRBJ1-2
V gene: TRBV7-9
clone size: NA
CDR3 DNA: TGTGCCAGCAGCTTAGCGAGTTGGGACACTGGCTACACCTTC
CDR3 protein: CASSLASWDTGYTF

D gene: NA
J gene: TRBJ1-6
V gene: TRBV5-1
clone size: NA
CDR3 DNA: TGCGCCAGCAGCTTCCAAACGGACAGCCTAACGGCACCCCTCCACTTT
CDR3 protein: CASSFQTDSLTAPLHF

D gene: NA
J gene: TRBJ2-7
V gene: TRBV6-5
clone size: NA
CDR3 DNA: TGTGCCAGCAGCCCGGACACGGAGAGGTACGAGCAGTACTTC
CDR3 protein: CASSPDTERYEQYF

D gene: NA
J gene: TRBJ2-4
V gene: TRBV28
clone size: NA
CDR3 DNA: TGTGCCAGCAGTTTGACAACCAAAAACATTCAGTACTTC
CDR3 protein: CASSLTTKNIQYF

D gene: NA
J gene: TRBJ1-1
V gene: TRBV28
clone size: once
CDR3 DNA: TGTGCCAGCAGTTTAGAGAGGGTGGTAACGAACACTGAAGCTTTCTTT
CDR3 protein: CASSLERVVTNTEAFF

D gene: NA
J gene: TRBJ2-7
V gene: TRBV30
clone size: NA
CDR3 DNA: TGTGCCTGGGGATACGACAGACCCTACGAGCAGTACTTC
CDR3 protein: CAWGYDRPYEQYF

D gene: NA
J gene: TRBJ2-7
V gene: TRBV7-9
clone size: NA
CDR3 DNA: TGTGCCAGCAGCTTAGGAAGGTCCGGGGACTACGAGCAGTACTTC
CDR3 protein: CASSLGRSGDYEQYF

D gene: TRBD1
J gene: TRBJ1-2
V gene: TRBV5-1
clone size: NA
CDR3 DNA: TGCGCCAGCAGCTCGGGACAGGGCCCTGGCTACACCTTC
CDR3 protein: CASSSGQGPGYTF

D gene: TRBD1
J gene: TRBJ1-6
V gene: TRBV25-1
clone size: NA
CDR3 DNA: TGTGCCAGCAGTGAAACGACAGGGAGTAATTCACCCCTCCACTTT
CDR3 protein: CASSETTGSNSPLHF

D gene: TRBD1
J gene: TRBJ2-1
V gene: TRBV19
clone size: NA
CDR3 DNA: TGTGCCACCCAGACAGGGGTGTCCAATGAGCAGTTCTTC
CDR3 protein: CATQTGVSNEQFF

D gene: NA
J gene: TRBJ2-2
V gene: TRBV6-5
clone size: few
CDR3 DNA: TGTGCCAGCAGCCGTAAGGGGGAGAACACCGGGGAGCTGTTTTTT
CDR3 protein: CASSRKGENTGELFF

D gene: NA
J gene: TRBJ1-2
V gene: TRBV6-5
clone size: once
CDR3 DNA: TGTGCCAGCATTCCTAGGGGTCCCCTCGGGTATGGCTACACCTTC
CDR3 protein: CASIPRGPLGYGYTF

D gene: TRBD2
J gene: TRBJ2-7
V gene: TRBV27
clone size: few
CDR3 DNA: TGTGCCAGCAGACTAGCGGGTACAGCCTACGAGCAGTACTTC
CDR3 protein: CASRLAGTAYEQYF

D gene: NA
J gene: TRBJ1-1
V gene: TRBV23-1
clone size: NA
CDR3 DNA: TGCGCCAGCAGTTATTTGGGGGGAAAGAACACTGAAGCTTTCTTT
CDR3 protein: CASSYLGGKNTEAFF

D gene: NA
J gene: TRBJ1-1
V gene: TRBV27
clone size: NA
CDR3 DNA: TGTGCTACCGGACAACCTCGGATGAACACTGAAGCTTTCTTT
CDR3 protein: CATGQPRMNTEAFF

D gene: TRBD1
J gene: TRBJ2-7
V gene: TRBV6-5
clone size: NA
CDR3 DNA: TGTGCCAGCAGTACTGCCCTGGACAGGGGCTACGAGCAGTACTTC
CDR3 protein: CASSTALDRGYEQYF

D gene: TRBD2
J gene: TRBJ2-1
V gene: TRBV23-1
clone size: once
CDR3 DNA: TGCGCCAGCTTCCGTAGCGGGGCCCCAAACAATGAGCAGTTCTTC
CDR3 protein: CASFRSGAPNNEQFF

D gene: TRBD1
J gene: TRBJ1-3
V gene: TRBV30
clone size: NA
CDR3 DNA: TGTGCCTGGAGTTACCCGGGACAGGGGAGCTCTGGAAACACCATATATTTT
CDR3 protein: CAWSYPGQGSSGNTIYF

D gene: TRBD1
J gene: TRBJ2-5
V gene: TRBV7-3
clone size: once
CDR3 DNA: TGTGCCAGCAGCTTAAGGTCGGGCAGGGGGCGCGGAGAGACCCAGTACTTC
CDR3 protein: CASSLRSGRGRGETQYF

D gene: TRBD2
J gene: TRBJ2-1
V gene: TRBV10-3
clone size: NA
CDR3 DNA: TGTGCCATCAATGCGGGACTAGCGAGCAATGAGCAGTTCTTC
CDR3 protein: CAINAGLASNEQFF

D gene: NA
J gene: TRBJ2-1
V gene: TRBV27
clone size: NA
CDR3 DNA: TGTGCCAGCAGTTTATCCGGGACAAACTACAATGAGCAGTTCTTC
CDR3 protein: CASSLSGTNYNEQFF

D gene: NA
J gene: TRBJ1-2
V gene: TRBV2
clone size: NA
CDR3 DNA: TGTGCCAGCACCAAAAGTGGACAGAGCTATGGCTACACCTTC
CDR3 protein: CASTKSGQSYGYTF

D gene: TRBD2
J gene: TRBJ2-2
V gene: TRBV19
clone size: NA
CDR3 DNA: TGTGCCAGTAGTAGGACTAGCGGGGTGAACACCGGGGAGCTGTTTTTT
CDR3 protein: CASSRTSGVNTGELFF

D gene: TRBD1
J gene: TRBJ2-6
V gene: TRBV11-2
clone size: once
CDR3 DNA: TGTGCCAGCAGCTCCGAGGGACAGGGTGCGGCCAACGTCCTGACTTTC
CDR3 protein: CASSSEGQGAANVLTF

D gene: NA
J gene: TRBJ2-7
V gene: TRBV11-2
clone size: NA
CDR3 DNA: TGTGCCAGCAGCTTGAGTAGCGTCGGCACCTACGAGCAGTACTTC
CDR3 protein: CASSLSSVGTYEQYF

D gene: TRBD1
J gene: TRBJ1-5
V gene: TRBV30
clone size: NA
CDR3 DNA: TGTGCCTGGAGTTTTGGGGGACAGGCCAATCAGCCCCAGCATTTT
CDR3 protein: CAWSFGGQANQPQHF

D gene: NA
J gene: TRBJ2-7
V gene: TRBV7-2
clone size: once
CDR3 DNA: TGTGCCAGCAGCTTAACCAGGGCCACCTACGAGCAGTACTTC
CDR3 protein: CASSLTRATYEQYF

D gene: NA
J gene: TRBJ2-1
V gene: TRBV11-2
clone size: NA
CDR3 DNA: TGTGCCAGCAGCTTAGACCGAGCCGGGAATGAGCAGTTCTTC
CDR3 protein: CASSLDRAGNEQFF

D gene: TRBD1
J gene: TRBJ1-1
V gene: TRBV5-1
clone size: NA
CDR3 DNA: TGCGCCAGCAGTTTCGACAGGGCGGGTGAAGCTTTCTTT
CDR3 protein: CASSFDRAGEAFF

D gene: NA
J gene: TRBJ1-4
V gene: TRBV4-3
clone size: NA
CDR3 DNA: TGCGCCAGCAGCCAAGAAGGGGCAGGCCTAAATGAAAAACTGTTTTTT
CDR3 protein: CASSQEGAGLNEKLFF

D gene: TRBD1
J gene: TRBJ2-1
V gene: TRBV7-9
clone size: NA
CDR3 DNA: TGTGCCAGCAGCCTGGGACAGTTAAAGCAGTTCTTC
CDR3 protein: CASSLGQLKQFF

D gene: TRBD1
J gene: TRBJ2-3
V gene: TRBV24-1
clone size: once
CDR3 DNA: TGTGCCACCAGGGGGACAGGGATGACAGATACGCAGTATTTT
CDR3 protein: CATRGTGMTDTQYF

D gene: NA
J gene: TRBJ1-2
V gene: TRBV7-2
clone size: NA
CDR3 DNA: TGTGCCAGCAGCTCCCAAACTGCTGGCTACACCTTC
CDR3 protein: CASSSQTAGYTF